This TCR beta chain was sequenced during a study of T cell responses to AZD1222 COVID-19 vaccine. The germline V gene has CDR1 LNHNV and CDR2 YYDKDF (reference sequence). Between the trimmed V and J ends, which lost 0 bases and 4 bases, there was a span of 9 bases. The CDR3 is made up of 15 amino acids. About this clone: What it binds is unknown.

Clones were sequenced by immunoSEQ multiplex PCR, and TCRdb holds only the in-frame ones, with some missing. The sample shows some 90,000 clones, roughly 88% of them seen only once. Study results and caveats: Females made up more of the donors, who were largely white British, and clonal diversity may have come out too low.

The TCR sequence derives from an adult in good health. The chain couples TRBV15 to TRBJ2-2, with D hard to call. The material was peripheral blood, obtained on day 0 of AZD1222 vaccination. The CDR3 DNA reads as TGTGCCACCAGCAGAGAGGCGAGACCCACCGGGGAGCTGTTTTTT. Amino acid sequence: CATSREARPTGELFF.